These 21 T cell receptor beta chains came from one sample sequenced in a study of cytomegalovirus exposure and HLA in healthy donors. The PCR employed 60 Vbeta primers together with 13 Jbeta primers. Clones were sequenced by immunoSEQ multiplex PCR, and TCRdb holds only the in-frame ones, with some missing. The table has roughly 230,000 clones, approximately 91% seen once. The specimen sequenced was PBMCs. The receptors originated from a girl aged 2 to 9 in good health and CMV-seronegative.

CDR3 in amino acids: CASSPRAGLAAYNEQFF. The CDR3 DNA sequence: TGTGCCAGCAGCCCGCGAGCGGGACTAGCGGCCTACAATGAGCAGTTCTTC. The V gene is TRBV9, the J gene TRBJ2-1; 11 bases are shared with TRBD2. CDR1 SGDLS and CDR2 YYNGEE come from the germline V gene. Losses at the gene ends were 4 bases for V and 2 bases for J; bases not matched to a gene: 8. This CDR3 contains 17 residues.

The chain carries TRBV5-6 and TRBJ1-1; possible D gene TRBD1, 5 bases. Germline lookup yields CDR1 SGHDT and CDR2 YYEEEE. The V end lost 4 bases, the J end lost 0 bases, and 16 bases lay between the germline ends. This CDR3 has 16 amino acids. The CDR3 loop reads CASSGSTAGLNTEAFF. The CDR3 nucleotides are TGTGCCAGCAGCGGCTCGACGGCAGGGCTGAACACTGAAGCTTTCTTT.

This clone showed up just once. V usage is TRBV11-2 and J usage is TRBJ1-1; D possibly corresponds to TRBD1 (6 bases). Germline V gene sequence: CDR1 SGHAT, CDR2 FQNNGV. Trimming stripped 5 bases from V and 4 bases from J, with 26 bases between. This CDR3 is 18 amino acids long. The CDR3 here is CASSLIGGQGLRTTEAFF. The CDR3 DNA reads as TGTGCCAGCAGCCTCATCGGGGGGCAGGGGTTGCGGACCACTGAAGCTTTCTTT.

V and J are TRBV7-9 and TRBJ1-2, with D possibly TRBD1 on 5 matching bases. Trimming took 1 base from V and 3 from J, leaving 15 bases between them. The CDR3 loop spans 16 amino acids. Per the germline V gene, CDR1 is SEHNR and CDR2 is FQNEAQ (reference sequence). As DNA, the CDR3 is TGTGCCAGCAGCTTAGGAGTAGGGCAGGGTGACTATGGCTACACCTTC. Its protein product is CASSLGVGQGDYGYTF.

The J gene is TRBJ1-1, the V gene TRBV18, with TRBD1 matching 7 bases. The CDR3 spans 15 residues. Germline assignment: CDR1 KGHSH and CDR2 LQKENI. The V gene end was trimmed by 3 bases and the J gene end by 5 bases; junction bases not matched to a gene: 9. CDR3 sequence reads: CASSPTGVGQTEAFF. DNA of the CDR3: TGTGCCAGCTCACCCACAGGGGTGGGACAGACTGAAGCTTTCTTT.

This chain links TRBV11-2 with TRBJ1-3; 7 nucleotides align to TRBD1. Germline values: CDR1 SGHAT, CDR2 FQNNGV. The J segment lost 4 bases and the V segment lost 1 base, leaving 7 bases of the junction unmatched. CDR3 length equals 16 residues. The CDR3 region is CASSLGRGLRGNTIYF. In DNA form, the CDR3 reads TGTGCCAGCAGCTTAGGGAGGGGGCTTCGCGGAAACACCATATATTTT. The full variable domain, in which reference TRBV11-2 and TRBJ1-3 provide the parts outside the CDR3, is EAGVAQSPRYKIIEKRQSVAFWCNPISGHATLYWYQQILGQGPKLLIQFQNNGVVDDSQLPKDRFSAERLKGVDSTLKIQPAKLEDSAVYLCASSLGRGLRGNTIYFGEGSWLTVV.

This chain connects TRBV6-1 to TRBJ2-7; D uncertain. The germline V gene has CDR1 MNHNS and CDR2 SASEGT. V lost 4 bases and J 3 bases, leaving 13 bases between the germline ends. The CDR3 is made up of 14 amino acids. Written as DNA, the CDR3 is TGTGCCAGCAGTGTTCCAACTAACTACTACGAGCAGTACTTC. Protein: CASSVPTNYYEQYF.

The rearrangement uses TRBV7-9 and TRBJ2-1; 8 positions match TRBD2. V lost 10 bases, J lost 2 bases, and 19 bases stayed unmatched. Germline-derived CDR1 and CDR2 are SEHNR and FQNEAQ (reference sequence). The CDR3 consists of 18 residues. CDR3 sequence (DNA): TGTGCCACCGATATCATAGCGGGGAGTGGTATTGCCTACAATGAGCAGTTCTTC. Protein: CATDIIAGSGIAYNEQFF. The whole variable domain, remainder taken from reference TRBV7-9 and TRBJ2-1, is DTGVSQNPRHKITKRGQNVTFRCDPISEHNRLYWYRQTLGQGPEFLTYFQNEAQLEKSRLLSDRFSAERPKGSFSTLEIQRTEQGDSAMYLCATDIIAGSGIAYNEQFFGPGTRLTVL.

This clone was picked up one time. V is TRBV9 and J is TRBJ2-1; 10 bases align to TRBD1. The length of the CDR3 is 15 residues. V dropped 1 base and J dropped 5; count of bases not matched to a gene: 3. In germline, CDR1 is SGDLS, CDR2 YYNGEE. CDR3 DNA sequence: TGTGCCAGCAGCGTATCCGGGACAGGGGACAATGAGCAGTTCTTC. Protein product: CASSVSGTGDNEQFF. The variable domain in full, completed from reference TRBV9 and TRBJ2-1, reads DSGVTQTPKHLITATGQRVTLRCSPRSGDLSVYWYQQSLDQGLQFLIQYYNGEERAKGNILERFSAQQFPDLHSELNLSSLELGDSALYFCASSVSGTGDNEQFFGPGTRLTVL.

The genes are TRBV30 and TRBJ2-1; TRBD1 might be the D (6 bases). Trimming cost V 0 bases and J 6 bases, with 9 bases left between them. CDR3 length equals 13 residues. The germline gives CDR1 GTSNPN, CDR2 SVGIG (reference sequence). CDR3 sequence reads: CAWSVRGGNEQFF. CDR3 DNA: TGTGCCTGGAGTGTCAGGGGCGGCAATGAGCAGTTCTTC.

The CDR3 DNA reads as TGCGCCAGCAGCCAAGGGACGGGGGAGGTAGCCGGGGAGCTGTTTTTT. It translates to CASSQGTGEVAGELFF. The rearrangement uses TRBV4-1 and TRBJ2-2, with D perhaps matching TRBD2 (6 bases). The CDR3 extends over 16 amino acids. Germline V gene data show CDR1 as MGHRA and CDR2 as YSYEKL. The V gene lost 1 base and the J gene lost 6 bases, with 15 bases spanning the gap.

This CDR3 is CASSIDQTGGEGLGNTEAFF. CDR3 bases: TGTGCCAGTAGTATAGATCAGACAGGGGGAGAGGGTTTGGGGAACACTGAAGCTTTCTTT. The chain uses TRBV19 and TRBJ1-1; 9 bases map to TRBD1. This CDR3 is built from 20 residues. Germline V lookup: CDR1 LNHDA, CDR2 SQIVND (reference sequence). V lost 0 bases and J lost 1; bases outside the gene matches: 15. Full variable domain (missing parts from reference TRBV19 and TRBJ1-1): DGGITQSPKYLFRKEGQNVTLSCEQNLNHDAMYWYRQDPGQGLRLIYYSQIVNDFQKGDIAEGYSVSREKKESFPLTVTSAQKNPTAFYLCASSIDQTGGEGLGNTEAFFGQGTRLTVV.

This clone occurred a few times. V gene TRBV5-6 combines with J gene TRBJ1-1; D perhaps matches TRBD1 (6 bases). V dropped 5 bases and J dropped 4 bases, with 18 bases sitting between them. The CDR3 contains 15 residues. Germline assignment: CDR1 SGHDT and CDR2 YYEEEE. The CDR3 spells CASRASWQGTTEAFF. In DNA, the CDR3 is TGTGCCAGCAGGGCGTCGTGGCAGGGGACCACTGAAGCTTTCTTT.

The V gene is TRBV27, the J gene TRBJ2-7, with 10 bases aligning to TRBD1. V was clipped by 6 bases and J by 3 bases; unmatched bases: 8. The CDR3 has 15 amino acids. Germline V gene sequence: CDR1 MNHEY, CDR2 SMNVEV (reference sequence). CDR3 residues: CASRLGQGPYYEQYF. The CDR3 nucleotides are TGTGCCAGCAGGTTGGGACAGGGGCCCTACTACGAGCAGTACTTC.

The chain has TRBV9 and TRBJ1-5; TRBD1 is a possible D gene (5 bases). Trimming stripped 2 bases from V and 5 bases from J, with 11 bases between. Germline V gene sequence: CDR1 SGDLS, CDR2 YYNGEE. This CDR3 has 14 amino acids. The CDR3 protein is CASSVGLGDQPQHF. The CDR3 DNA reads as TGTGCCAGCAGCGTCGGCTTAGGGGATCAGCCCCAGCATTTT.

The chain employs TRBV10-1 and TRBJ2-2; 7 positions agree with TRBD1. From germline, CDR1 is WNHNN and CDR2 SYGVQD (reference sequence). The CDR3 contains 15 residues. V trimming: 3 bases; J trimming: 1 base; junction bases outside the gene matches: 2. The CDR3 bases are TGCGCCAGCAGTGATAGGACAGGGAACACCGGGGAGCTGTTTTTT. It yields the protein CASSDRTGNTGELFF.

The V and J genes are TRBV28 and TRBJ2-3; 9 nucleotides match TRBD2. The CDR3 has 16 amino acids. The trim removed 2 bases at V and 2 bases at J, leaving 5 bases unmatched. CDR1 and CDR2 (germline): MDHEN, SYDVKM. The DNA of the CDR3 is TGTGCCAGCAGTTTAAGTCTAGCGGGATACACAGATACGCAGTATTTT. Its translation is CASSLSLAGYTDTQYF.

This sequence joins TRBV10-1 and TRBJ2-1; 9 bases agree with TRBD1. V was pared by 8 bases and J by 7 bases, with 9 bases of the junction left unmatched. The CDR3 extends over 14 amino acids. Germline V gives CDR1 WNHNN, CDR2 SYGVQD (reference sequence). DNA of the CDR3: TGCGCCAGCTCTACAGGGGGCCGGGGAAATGAGCAGTTCTTC. Residues: CASSTGGRGNEQFF.

V usage is TRBV2 and J usage is TRBJ1-1; 7 bases align to TRBD1. The junction had 9 bases not matched to a gene; V was cut back by 6 bases and J by 2 bases. This CDR3 is built from 15 residues. Germline V gives CDR1 SNHLY, CDR2 FYNNEI. The CDR3 region is CASRERQGPNTEAFF. CDR3 coding DNA: TGTGCCAGCAGGGAAAGACAGGGCCCTAACACTGAAGCTTTCTTT.

V is TRBV28 and J is TRBJ1-1; D remains ambiguous. The V end was cut by 6 bases, the J end by 4 bases, with 15 bases between. The CDR3 is made up of 14 amino acids. Germline CDR1 MDHEN, CDR2 SYDVKM. CDR3 coding DNA: TGTGCCAGCAGGAACCCCCTATTAGTCACTGAAGCTTTCTTT. Encoded protein: CASRNPLLVTEAFF.

This clone was detected only a few times. V is TRBV19 and J is TRBJ2-2; D perhaps matches TRBD1 (6 bases). The CDR3 has 15 residues. Germline V gene sequence: CDR1 LNHDA, CDR2 SQIVND (reference sequence). V lost 7 bases to trimming and J lost 3 bases, with 15 bases between them. Written as DNA, the CDR3 is TGTGCCAGTAAAAGCCAGGGGTCCGACACCGGGGAGCTGTTTTTT. Its protein is CASKSQGSDTGELFF.